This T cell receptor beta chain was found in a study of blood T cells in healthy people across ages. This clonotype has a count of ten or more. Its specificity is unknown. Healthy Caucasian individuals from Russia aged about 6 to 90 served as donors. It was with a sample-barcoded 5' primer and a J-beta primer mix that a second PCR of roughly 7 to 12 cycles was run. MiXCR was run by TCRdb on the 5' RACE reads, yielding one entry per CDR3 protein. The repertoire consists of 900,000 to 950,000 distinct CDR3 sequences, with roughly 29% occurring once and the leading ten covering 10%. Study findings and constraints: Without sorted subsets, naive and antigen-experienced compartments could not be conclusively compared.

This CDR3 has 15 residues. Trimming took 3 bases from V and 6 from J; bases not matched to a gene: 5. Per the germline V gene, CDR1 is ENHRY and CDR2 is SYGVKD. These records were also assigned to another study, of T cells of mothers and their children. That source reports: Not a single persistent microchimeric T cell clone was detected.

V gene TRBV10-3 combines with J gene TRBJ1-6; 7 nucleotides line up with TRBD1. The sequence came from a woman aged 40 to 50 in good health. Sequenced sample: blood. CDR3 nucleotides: TGTGCCATCAGTGAAGGGGGGACAGCTAATTCACCCCTCCACTTT. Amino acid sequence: CAISEGGTANSPLHF.